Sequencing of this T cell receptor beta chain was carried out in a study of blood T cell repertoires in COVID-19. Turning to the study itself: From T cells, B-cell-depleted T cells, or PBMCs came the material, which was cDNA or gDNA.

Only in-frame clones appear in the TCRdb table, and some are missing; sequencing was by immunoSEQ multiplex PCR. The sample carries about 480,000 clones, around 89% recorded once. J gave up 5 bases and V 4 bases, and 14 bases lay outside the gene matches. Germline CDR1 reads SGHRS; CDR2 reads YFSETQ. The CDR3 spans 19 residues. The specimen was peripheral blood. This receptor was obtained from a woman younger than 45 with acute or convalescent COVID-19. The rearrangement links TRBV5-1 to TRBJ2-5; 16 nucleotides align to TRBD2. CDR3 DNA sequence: TGCGCCAGCAGCGTCCCGGGACTAGCGGGGGGGCTTTCGTTGGAGACCCAGTACTTC. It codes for CASSVPGLAGGLSLETQYF.